The rows below give T cell receptor beta chains drawn from one sample of a study of low-dose radiotherapy and immunotherapy resistance in tumors. MiXCR, applied by TCRdb to the reads, yields one record per CDR3 protein. The top ten hold over 1.2% of the sample, which has under 95,000 distinct CDR3 sequences, around a sixth seen once. This specimen was PBMCs, taken after low-dose radiotherapy plus immunotherapy. These receptors all come from a male donor with prostate cancer. Both conserved end residues are part of each CDR3.

v_call cdr3_aa
TRBV27 CASSEGGLGYTF
TRBV12-3/TRBV12-4 CASSLTGFPKRELFF
TRBV29-1 CSVGGQIAYNEQFF
TRBV24-1 CATSGDLGELFF
TRBV6-6 CASSEVGGATILFF
TRBV7-2 CASSLRGRTIIDEQFF
TRBV19 CASSIPLEGTNTGELFF
TRBV19 CASSFARDSHTQYF
TRBV12-3/TRBV12-4 CASSRTGGVFNTQYF
TRBV7-9 CASSSEGLAGGGMRETQYF
TRBV6-5 CASSRRDGYTF
TRBV5-1 CASSSDGSGTDTQYF
TRBV6-2/TRBV6-3 CASSPHRENQPQHF
TRBV10-3 CAISDRLAGGGETQYF
TRBV20-1 CSAIPVGSISSGANVLTF
TRBV5-1 CASSLDGTQGSSNTEAFF
TRBV2 CASSVPRDFITDTQYF
TRBV20-1 CSARASGRQETQYF
TRBV7-3 CASSFGTGSTDTQYF
TRBV7-2 CASSTVVGSGEKLFF
TRBV6-2/TRBV6-3 CASSPRTVNSPLHF
TRBV27 CASSGTGGMNTEAFF
TRBV28 CASSLRTDTQYF
TRBV29-1 CSARSSGSNEQFF
TRBV5-1 CASSATGSLDTEAFF
TRBV2 CASGVPEAFF
TRBV9 CASSSHGGQGGYTF
TRBV19 CASSIGVQNEQFF
TRBV7-2 CASSLRGPETQYF
TRBV10-3 CAISESGGNQPQHF
TRBV30 CAWSSMSNQPQHF
TRBV2 CASSEARDRGPGYTF
TRBV7-9 CASSLTQPYEQYF
TRBV20-1 CSARSIGTSGSDEQYF
TRBV4-2 CASSGGQFDSPLHF
TRBV14 CASSQEHGNTGERFF
TRBV12-3/TRBV12-4 CASSWTAGGDQPQHF
TRBV28 CASSQRILPGGNTLAKNIQYF
TRBV9 CASSVRGLAGVSDTQYF
TRBV29-1 CSVETGSGIEQYF
TRBV28 CASSFQRETLDEQYF
TRBV27 CASMLVQSGTYEQYF
TRBV10-3 CAISGAGGYGYTF
TRBV18 CASSPGLAGEGEQFF
TRBV5-1 CASSPGGGEETQYF
TRBV12-3/TRBV12-4 CASSLGRTVNNEQFF
TRBV11-2 CASSLETGIQYF
TRBV20-1 CSAHPGVGYNEQFF
TRBV7-2 CASSFGAGANVLTF
TRBV11-2 CASSLSGSGELFF
TRBV11-2 CASRTGGSNTGELFF
TRBV7-6 CASSPGTEEQYF
TRBV5-1 CASSSGNSGINNEQFF
TRBV19 CASSTAGANTGELFF